What follows are 23 T cell receptor beta chains derived from one specimen sequenced in a study of T cells in localized non-small cell lung cancer. Using immunoSEQ multiplex PCR, the repertoire was profiled, and TCRdb retains in-frame clones only, with some absent. The sample yields about 40,000 clones, 86% seen once. The material was peripheral blood, obtained before any cancer treatment. These receptors were obtained from a man aged 40 to 70 with stage I lung adenocarcinoma.

This chain links TRBV9 with TRBJ1-5; D gene uncertain. Trimming left V 0 bases short and J 7 bases short, with 11 bases between. Germline V lookup: CDR1 SGDLS, CDR2 YYNGEE. This CDR3 has 14 residues. The chain's CDR3 is CASSVGGGNQPQHF. In DNA form, the CDR3 reads TGTGCCAGCAGCGTAGGAGGCGGGAACCAGCCCCAGCATTTT.

The rearrangement joins TRBV29-1 to TRBJ2-6; D may be TRBD1 (5 bases). V lost 4 bases to trimming and J lost 0 bases, with 19 bases between them. The CDR3 sequence is 18 residues long. Germline V gene lookup returns CDR1 SQVTM and CDR2 ANQGSEA. CDR3 nucleotides: TGCAGCGTTGGTGGTTCGTCAGGGCTTAGCTCTGGGGCCAACGTCCTGACTTTC. Translating it yields CSVGGSSGLSSGANVLTF.

The J gene is TRBJ2-2, the V gene TRBV15; a possible D gene is TRBD1 (5 bases). CDR1 and CDR2 (germline): LNHNV, YYDKDF (reference sequence). This CDR3 has 13 amino acids. The V gene lost 9 bases and the J gene lost 4 bases, with 12 bases spanning the gap. The CDR3, as DNA: TGTGCCACTAGGTCAGGGTTCACCGGGGAGCTGTTTTTT. Translation gives CATRSGFTGELFF.

This rearrangement joins TRBV10-3 to TRBJ2-1, with 8 bases matching TRBD2. Germline CDR1 is ENHRY and CDR2 is SYGVKD. Trimming removed 7 bases from V and 4 bases from J; junction bases left unmatched: 12. The CDR3 spans 16 residues. CDR3 DNA sequence: TGTGCCATCAAGATTACCACCGGGACTAGATACAATGAGCAGTTCTTC. Its protein is CAIKITTGTRYNEQFF.

The V call is TRBV19, the J call TRBJ1-5, with D unclear. CDR3 length: 15 amino acids. In germline, CDR1 is LNHDA, CDR2 SQIVND (reference sequence). Between the trimmed V and J ends, which lost 8 bases and 5 bases, there was a span of 19 bases. The DNA of the CDR3 is TGTGCCAGTGGAGTGGTTCGTCGCCGGGATCAGCCCCAGCATTTT. This encodes CASGVVRRRDQPQHF.

The CDR3 reads CASSPNEYQPQHF. The CDR3 nucleotides are TGTGCCAGCAGCCCCAATGAGTATCAGCCCCAGCATTTT. This rearrangement joins TRBV5-5 to TRBJ1-5; D not certain. V was trimmed by 4 bases and J by 5 bases, leaving 10 bases between them. The CDR3 has 13 amino acids. Germline lookup yields CDR1 SGHKS and CDR2 YYEKEE (reference sequence).

Written as DNA, the CDR3 is TGTGCCAGCAGCGCCGGGGCCTATAGCAATCAGCCCCAGCATTTT. This gives the protein CASSAGAYSNQPQHF. This rearrangement joins TRBV9 to TRBJ1-5, with D maybe TRBD1 (5 bases). Germline V gene sequence: CDR1 SGDLS, CDR2 YYNGEE. V was cut by 3 bases and J by 0 bases, with 10 bases left in between. CDR3 length: 15 amino acids.

The gene calls are TRBV27 and TRBJ2-1; D not certain. Germline V lookup: CDR1 MNHEY, CDR2 SMNVEV (reference sequence). Deletions cut 1 base from V and 1 base from J, with 8 bases between. This CDR3 region has 15 residues. The CDR3 DNA follows: TGTGCCAGCAGTTTATTGGGCGGATCCTACAATGAGCAGTTCTTC. It codes for CASSLLGGSYNEQFF.

The chain combines TRBV9 with TRBJ2-3, with 8 positions matching TRBD2. The CDR3 extends over 14 amino acids. The J segment lost 5 bases and the V segment lost 2 bases, leaving 4 bases of the junction unmatched. Germline CDR1 reads SGDLS; CDR2 reads YYNGEE. DNA of the CDR3: TGTGCCAGCAGCGTTAGCGGGAAGGAAGATACGCAGTATTTT. It yields the protein CASSVSGKEDTQYF.

In this sample, this clone is large. V gene TRBV19 combines with J gene TRBJ2-1, with 8 positions matching TRBD1. This CDR3 spans 15 amino acids. The V gene end was trimmed by 10 bases and the J gene end by 1 base; junction bases not matched to a gene: 9. Germline V gives CDR1 LNHDA, CDR2 SQIVND (reference sequence). Here the CDR3 DNA reads TGTGCCACCGAAAACAGGGGGAGGTCCTACAATGAGCAGTTCTTC. Amino acid sequence: CATENRGRSYNEQFF.

The V gene is TRBV9, the J gene TRBJ2-7; TRBD2 agrees at 8 bases. CDR1 and CDR2 (germline): SGDLS, YYNGEE. The CDR3 extends over 14 amino acids. With 7 bases clipped from V and 6 bases from J, the junction kept 12 bases outside the gene matches. The CDR3: CASGRGWTSSEQYF. In nucleotides, the CDR3 is TGTGCCAGCGGACGAGGGTGGACTAGCTCCGAGCAGTACTTC. The full variable domain, completed using reference TRBV9 and TRBJ2-7, is DSGVTQTPKHLITATGQRVTLRCSPRSGDLSVYWYQQSLDQGLQFLIQYYNGEERAKGNILERFSAQQFPDLHSELNLSSLELGDSALYFCASGRGWTSSEQYFGPGTRLTVT.

With respect to this clone: Mismatch with germline at one junction end may stem from a read error. This chain joins TRBV6-5 and TRBJ2-1; D possibly corresponds to TRBD1 (5 bases). The CDR3 totals 12 residues. The germline V gene encodes CDR1 MNHEY and CDR2 SVGAGI. The CDR3 spells CASSYAQGHAVF. The CDR3 coding sequence is TGTGCCAGCAGTTACGCCCAGGGTCACGCGGTCTTC.

The V and J genes are TRBV7-8 and TRBJ1-1; tentative D call: TRBD1 (5 bases). CDR1 and CDR2 from the germline V gene are SGHVS and FQNEAQ. V dropped 1 base and J dropped 4 bases, with 7 bases sitting between them. This CDR3 is 13 amino acids long. CDR3 residues: CASSLVQGTEAFF. The DNA for the CDR3 is TGTGCCAGCAGCTTAGTTCAGGGCACTGAAGCTTTCTTT.

This clone has a single count. V and J are TRBV5-1 and TRBJ1-1; perhaps TRBD1 as D (6 bases). This CDR3 spans 15 amino acids. V dropped 4 bases and J dropped 4 bases, with 17 bases sitting between them. CDR1 is SGHRS, CDR2 YFSETQ, per germline. This CDR3 is CASSKRQDPGTEAFF. The CDR3 nucleotides are TGCGCCAGCAGCAAAAGACAGGATCCAGGCACTGAAGCTTTCTTT.

In this sample, this clone turned up a few times. The rearrangement links TRBV12-5 to TRBJ2-1; a weak D match, TRBD1 (6 bases). CDR3 length: 13 residues. The V gene lost 4 bases and the J gene lost 9 bases, with 13 bases spanning the gap. CDR1 is LGHNT, CDR2 FRNRAP, per germline. This CDR3 is CASGSGQFGEQFF. The CDR3 nucleotides read TGTGCTAGTGGTTCCGGACAGTTCGGTGAGCAGTTCTTC. The complete variable domain, with remaining parts taken from reference TRBV12-5 and TRBJ2-1, reads DARVTQTPRHKVTEMGQEVTMRCQPILGHNTVFWYRQTMMQGLELLAYFRNRAPLDDSGMPKDRFSAEMPDATLATLKIQPSEPRDSAVYFCASGSGQFGEQFFGPGTRLTVL.

The rearrangement links TRBV28 to TRBJ1-5; D ambiguous. The CDR3 length is 17 residues. Per germline, CDR1 MDHEN and CDR2 SYDVKM. V was shortened by 7 bases and J by 0 bases, with 19 bases between the two germline ends. In DNA, the CDR3 is TGTGCCAGCACCCCGGGTGAGGTGGCTTATAGCAATCAGCCCCAGCATTTT. Protein: CASTPGEVAYSNQPQHF. Looking up the rest from reference TRBV28 and TRBJ1-5 gives the full variable domain: DVKVTQSSRYLVKRTGEKVFLECVQDMDHENMFWYRQDPGLGLRLIYFSYDVKMKEKGDIPEGYSVSREKKERFSLILESASTNQTSMYLCASTPGEVAYSNQPQHFGDGTRLSIL.

The V gene is TRBV4-2, the J gene TRBJ2-7; perhaps D is TRBD1 or TRBD2 (5 bases each). This CDR3 spans 15 amino acids. The germline V gene encodes CDR1 LGHNA and CDR2 YNFKEQ. V was clipped by 3 bases and J by 5 bases, with 17 bases between them. The CDR3 is CASSQMLAGKDEQYF. The CDR3 DNA sequence: TGTGCCAGCAGCCAGATGCTAGCAGGGAAGGACGAGCAGTACTTC.

The genes are TRBV27 and TRBJ2-7, with unresolved D. The CDR3 loop spans 18 amino acids. Germline CDR1 and CDR2: MNHEY and SMNVEV (reference sequence). Trimming cost V 2 bases and J 4 bases, with 24 bases left between them. For the CDR3, the DNA is TGTGCCAGCAGTTTACGAACTGGAAACAGCCACCAAACTTACGAGCAGTACTTC. It yields the protein CASSLRTGNSHQTYEQYF.

CDR3 DNA sequence: TGTGCCAGCAGCTTAGGGATTCAGGGGGCTGGAAACACCATATATTTT. It encodes CASSLGIQGAGNTIYF. The rearrangement joins TRBV7-9 to TRBJ1-3; 7 bases fit TRBD1. V dropped 1 base and J dropped 2; count of bases not matched to a gene: 5. CDR3 length equals 16 residues. The germline gives CDR1 SEHNR, CDR2 FQNEAQ (reference sequence).

V gene TRBV7-2 combines with J gene TRBJ1-3; D gene uncertain. The germline gives CDR1 SGHTA, CDR2 FQGNSA. The V and J ends lost 4 bases and 3 bases respectively, with 13 bases between them. The CDR3 has 15 residues. The CDR3 protein is CASSSQVAYGNTIYF. The CDR3 DNA reads TGTGCCAGCAGCTCGCAAGTAGCATATGGAAACACCATATATTTT. Drawing the rest from reference TRBV7-2 and TRBJ1-3, the complete variable domain is GAGVSQSPSNKVTEKGKDVELRCDPISGHTALYWYRQSLGQGLEFLIYFQGNSAPDKSGLPSDRFSAERTGGSVSTLTIQRTQQEDSAVYLCASSSQVAYGNTIYFGEGSWLTVV.

The CDR3 region is CASSPPGQGIYEQYF. CDR3 in DNA: TGTGCCAGCTCACCACCGGGACAGGGGATCTACGAGCAGTACTTC. This chain connects TRBV18 to TRBJ2-7; 10 bases are shared with TRBD1. The CDR3 runs 15 residues. The V gene's germline CDR1 is KGHSH and CDR2 LQKENI. J was trimmed by 3 bases and V by 0 bases; bases with no gene match: 2.

The CDR3 reads CASSFLGGYQETQYF. The CDR3 region has the DNA TGTGCCAGCAGCTTTCTAGGGGGGTACCAAGAGACCCAGTACTTC. This chain links TRBV7-3 with TRBJ2-5, with D possibly being TRBD1 or TRBD2 (6 bases each). Trimming cost V 3 bases and J 0 bases, with 11 bases left between them. The CDR3 sequence is 15 residues long. CDR1 is SGHTA, CDR2 FQGTGA, per germline.

This chain uses TRBV7-9 with TRBJ1-2; unclear D gene. CDR1 is SEHNR, CDR2 FQNEAQ, per germline (reference sequence). V was cut by 0 bases and J by 4 bases, with 6 bases left in between. The CDR3 covers 13 residues. This chain's CDR3 is CASSLAGFYGYTF. The CDR3 nucleotides are TGTGCCAGCAGCTTAGCAGGATTCTATGGCTACACCTTC.